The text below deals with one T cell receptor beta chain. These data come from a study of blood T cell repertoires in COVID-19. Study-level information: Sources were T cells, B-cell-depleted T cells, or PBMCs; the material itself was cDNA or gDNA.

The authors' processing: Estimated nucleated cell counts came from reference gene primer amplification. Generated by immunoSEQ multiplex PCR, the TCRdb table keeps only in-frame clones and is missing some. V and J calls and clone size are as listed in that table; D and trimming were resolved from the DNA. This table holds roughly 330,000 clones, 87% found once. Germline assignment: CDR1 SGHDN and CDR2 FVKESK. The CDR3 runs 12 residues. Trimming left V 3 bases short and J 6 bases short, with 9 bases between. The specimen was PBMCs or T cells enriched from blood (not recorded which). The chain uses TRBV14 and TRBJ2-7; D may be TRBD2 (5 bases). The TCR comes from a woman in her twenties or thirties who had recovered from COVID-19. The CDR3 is CASSHGDAEQYF. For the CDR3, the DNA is TGTGCCAGCAGCCACGGGGATGCCGAGCAGTACTTC.